The rows below give T cell receptor beta chains drawn from one sample of a study of T cell responses to AZD1222 COVID-19 vaccine. TCRdb's copy holds only in-frame clones and misses some; the assay was immunoSEQ multiplex PCR. The table shows about 100,000 clones, with roughly 87% occurring only once. The source was peripheral blood, collected on day 0 of AZD1222 vaccination. These receptors all come from an adult in good health. The CDR3 runs from the conserved cysteine through the conserved F or W. The order of the fields is clone size, D gene, J gene, V gene, CDR3 length, CDR3 protein, CDR3 DNA. The D gene is left open where the match is weak. Rows give clone size only sometimes, using once, few, many, or a class for an expanded clone.

NA | TRBD1 | TRBJ2-7 | TRBV18 | 15 | CASSPFNRGEREQYF | TGTGCCAGCTCACCCTTCAACAGGGGGGAGAGGGAGCAGTACTTC
NA | TRBD2 | TRBJ2-1 | TRBV4-1 | 17 | CASSRGLAGGGRNEQFF | TGCGCCAGCAGCCGAGGACTAGCGGGAGGGGGTCGGAATGAGCAGTTCTTC
NA | NA | TRBJ1-3 | TRBV5-1 | 14 | CASSLDSSGNTIYF | TGCGCCAGCAGCTTAGACAGCTCTGGAAACACCATATATTTT
once | NA | TRBJ2-7 | TRBV20-1 | 12 | CSASPDSYEQYF | TGCAGTGCTAGTCCAGATTCCTACGAGCAGTACTTC
NA | NA | TRBJ2-2 | TRBV6-4 | 13 | CASSGESTGELFF | TGTGCCAGCAGTGGAGAATCCACCGGGGAGCTGTTTTTT
NA | TRBD1 | TRBJ2-7 | TRBV19 | 15 | CASSSPGQIIYEQYF | TGTGCCAGTAGTTCCCCGGGACAGATCATATACGAGCAGTACTTC
once | TRBD1 | TRBJ1-5 | TRBV28 | 16 | CASSATGTGLHQPQHF | TGTGCCAGCAGCGCTACCGGGACAGGACTCCATCAGCCCCAGCATTTT
NA | TRBD2 | TRBJ2-3 | TRBV25-1 | 17 | CASSDQRTSGSTDTQYF | TGTGCCAGCAGTGATCAAAGGACTAGCGGAAGCACAGATACGCAGTATTTT
NA | NA | TRBJ2-1 | TRBV7-8 | 14 | CASSLAEVWGEQFF | TGTGCCAGCAGCTTAGCGGAGGTGTGGGGTGAGCAGTTCTTC
NA | TRBD1 | TRBJ2-6 | TRBV4-2 | 18 | CASSQTGGPISGANVLTF | TGTGCCAGCAGCCAGACAGGGGGCCCCATCTCTGGGGCCAACGTCCTGACTTTC
NA | NA | TRBJ2-2 | TRBV11-2 | 13 | CASSPFGSGELFF | TGTGCCAGCAGCCCCTTTGGATCCGGGGAGCTGTTTTTT
NA | NA | TRBJ1-6 | TRBV2 | 16 | CASSGPLSDPYSPLHF | TGTGCCAGCAGTGGACCTTTGAGCGACCCCTACTCACCCCTCCACTTT
once | NA | TRBJ2-1 | TRBV28 | 15 | CASSLFRTADNEQFF | TGTGCCAGCAGTTTATTCCGGACAGCGGACAATGAGCAGTTCTTC
NA | NA | TRBJ1-4 | TRBV7-7 | 15 | CASSPTGVAGEKLFF | TGTGCCAGCAGCCCAACTGGTGTGGCCGGGGAAAAACTGTTTTTT
NA | NA | TRBJ1-6 | TRBV18 | 12 | CASSPDGGALHF | TGTGCCAGCTCACCTGATGGGGGGGCCCTCCACTTT
NA | TRBD2 | TRBJ2-5 | TRBV5-4 | 15 | CASSFTQAGTETQYF | TGTGCCAGCAGCTTCACCCAAGCGGGAACAGAGACCCAGTACTTC
NA | TRBD1 | TRBJ1-2 | TRBV2 | 15 | CASSQRGQGGIGYTF | TGTGCCAGCAGTCAACGGGGACAGGGGGGAATTGGCTACACCTTC
NA | TRBD1 | TRBJ2-1 | TRBV5-1 | 14 | CASSTGTGDNEQFF | TGCGCCAGCAGCACCGGGACAGGGGACAATGAGCAGTTCTTC
NA | TRBD1 | TRBJ2-2 | TRBV30 | 14 | CASRTGGGHGELFF | TGTGCCTCCCGGACAGGGGGCGGGCACGGGGAGCTGTTTTTT
NA | NA | TRBJ2-3 | TRBV19 | 13 | CASSIVGSDTQYF | TGTGCCAGTAGTATAGTTGGATCAGATACGCAGTATTTT
NA | TRBD2 | TRBJ2-5 | TRBV30 | 12 | CAWSVNREAQYF | TGTGCCTGGAGTGTAAATCGGGAGGCCCAGTACTTC
NA | NA | TRBJ1-3 | TRBV5-8 | 15 | CASSLLLFSGNTIYF | TGTGCCAGCAGCTTACTCCTATTTTCTGGAAACACCATATATTTT
medium-sized | NA | TRBJ1-4 | TRBV2 | 14 | CASRKEATNEKLFF | TGTGCCAGCAGGAAAGAAGCAACTAATGAAAAACTGTTTTTT
NA | NA | TRBJ2-3 | TRBV24-1 | 14 | CATSDLTLPDTQYF | TGTGCCACCAGTGACCTGACCCTCCCAGATACGCAGTATTTT
NA | NA | TRBJ1-5 | TRBV6-5 | 13 | CASKGQGGQPQHF | TGTGCCAGCAAGGGGCAGGGTGGTCAGCCCCAGCATTTT
NA | TRBD2 | TRBJ2-3 | TRBV4-1 | 17 | CASSPDLAGGSTDTQYF | TGCGCCAGCAGCCCAGACCTAGCGGGAGGGAGCACAGATACGCAGTATTTT
NA | NA | TRBJ1-2 | TRBV2 | 11 | CASSDSGSYTF | TGTGCCAGCAGTGATTCCGGAAGCTACACCTTC
once | TRBD2 | TRBJ2-1 | TRBV27 | 16 | CASSTVAGGKGNEQFF | TGTGCCAGCAGTACCGTAGCGGGAGGGAAGGGCAATGAGCAGTTCTTC
NA | NA | TRBJ2-2 | TRBV9 | 14 | CASSARNGAGELFF | TGTGCCAGCAGCGCCAGAAACGGGGCCGGGGAGCTGTTTTTT
few | NA | TRBJ2-1 | TRBV6-4 | 14 | CASSVQGGNIEQFF | TGTGCCAGCAGTGTCCAGGGGGGTAACATTGAGCAGTTCTTC
NA | NA | TRBJ1-2 | TRBV12-3/TRBV12-4 | 13 | CASRPTTNYGYTF | TGTGCCAGCAGGCCGACCACTAACTATGGCTACACCTTC
NA | NA | TRBJ2-1 | TRBV19 | 15 | CASSILIGAHNEQFF | TGTGCCAGTAGTATATTGATTGGGGCACACAATGAGCAGTTCTTC
NA | TRBD2 | TRBJ2-1 | TRBV5-8 | 16 | CASSREWSGSPNEQFF | TGTGCCAGCAGCCGTGAGTGGAGCGGGAGCCCCAATGAGCAGTTCTTC
NA | NA | TRBJ2-5 | TRBV13 | 16 | CASSPQNAPLGGTQYF | TGTGCCAGCAGCCCACAGAATGCCCCTTTAGGGGGGACCCAGTACTTC
NA | NA | TRBJ2-3 | TRBV4-2 | 12 | CASSQETDTQYF | TGTGCCAGCAGCCAGGAGACAGATACGCAGTATTTT
NA | TRBD1 | TRBJ1-2 | TRBV10-3 | 16 | CAIRTLAQGAQYGYTF | TGTGCCATCAGAACGCTAGCACAGGGGGCGCAATATGGCTACACCTTC
NA | NA | TRBJ2-7 | TRBV12-5 | 11 | CASGFHYEQYF | TGTGCTAGTGGTTTCCACTACGAGCAGTACTTC